This TCR beta chain stems from a study of response to subunit inactivated influenza vaccine. Study-level points and caveats: The authors offered the suggestion that each seasonal influenza vaccination recruits few new T cells.

Notes on this clonotype: Its antigen is as yet unknown.

TCRdb reprocessed the RT-PCR reads with MiXCR, giving one entry per CDR3 protein. The profile covers roughly 790,000 distinct CDR3 sequences, with 21% appearing a single time and 10% taken by the ten largest. The sample consisted of PBMCs from blood, taken roughly 5 days after vaccination. This TCR was recovered from a man between 45 and 60 years old who received an inactivated influenza vaccine.

This chain's CDR3 is CASSQDEAGGTDTQYF. The CDR3 DNA sequence: TGCGCCAGCAGCCAAGATGAAGCGGGGGGCACAGATACGCAGTATTTT. This sequence joins TRBV4-3 and TRBJ2-3, with 8 bases identical to TRBD2. CDR3 size: 16 residues. The germline V gene encodes CDR1 LGHNA and CDR2 YSLEER. With V trimmed by 0 bases and J by 1 base, 3 bases remained unmatched.